Following are 28 T cell receptor beta chains from one sample sequenced in a study of blood T cell repertoires in COVID-19. Method: immunoSEQ multiplex PCR; TCRdb's copy keeps in-frame clones and lacks some. The sample yields fewer than 350,000 clones, 87% seen once. What was sequenced was peripheral blood. Receptors originate from a young man with COVID-19, enrolled during active disease.

This chain uses TRBV7-9 with TRBJ1-5, with a possible D match to TRBD1 (6 bases). CDR1 and CDR2 from the germline V gene are SEHNR and FQNEAQ (reference sequence). The ends were cut back, 1 base at V and 6 bases at J, with 10 bases in the middle. The CDR3 contains 14 residues. The DNA of the CDR3 is TGTGCCAGCAGCTTAGAGGGGGGGCGTCAGCCCCAGCATTTT. This gives the protein CASSLEGGRQPQHF. The whole variable domain, filled in from reference TRBV7-9 and TRBJ1-5, reads DTGVSQNPRHKITKRGQNVTFRCDPISEHNRLYWYRQTLGQGPEFLTYFQNEAQLEKSRLLSDRFSAERPKGSFSTLEIQRTEQGDSAMYLCASSLEGGRQPQHFGDGTRLSIL.

The chain uses TRBV7-9 and TRBJ1-5, with D tentatively TRBD1 (5 bases). V shed 5 bases and J shed 0 bases, with 20 bases lying between them. CDR3 length equals 18 residues. From germline, CDR1 is SEHNR and CDR2 FQNEAQ (reference sequence). In DNA form, the CDR3 reads TGTGCCAGCAGCCCCTCTCCCGGGGGGACTTATAGCAATCAGCCCCAGCATTTT. Its protein is CASSPSPGGTYSNQPQHF.

The chain has TRBV29-1 and TRBJ1-2; 9 bases are a match to TRBD1. This CDR3 is 19 amino acids long. The V segment lost 0 bases and the J segment 4 bases; nucleotides outside the gene matches: 18. Germline CDR1 reads SQVTM; CDR2 reads ANQGSEA. CDR3 residues: CSVEEHRGPGQGLLYGYTF. The CDR3 DNA is TGCAGCGTTGAAGAGCATCGGGGCCCGGGACAGGGATTACTCTATGGCTACACCTTC. Variable domain in full (rest from reference TRBV29-1 and TRBJ1-2): SAVISQKPSRDICQRGTSLTIQCQVDSQVTMMFWYRQQPGQSLTLIATANQGSEATYESGFVIDKFPISRPNLTFSTLTVSNMSPEDSSIYLCSVEEHRGPGQGLLYGYTFGSGTRLTVV.

This clone came up a few times. This chain joins TRBV11-3 and TRBJ2-3, with D possibly being TRBD1 (5 bases). Germline assignment: CDR1 SGHNT and CDR2 YENEEA. The CDR3 contains 17 residues. Trimming pared 5 bases from V and 0 bases from J, leaving 18 bases between. CDR3 in DNA: TGTGCCAGCAGCCCTAGTGTCGGCAGGGCGAGCACAGATACGCAGTATTTT. It encodes CASSPSVGRASTDTQYF.

The chain employs TRBV28 and TRBJ1-1; D call uncertain. CDR1 and CDR2 (germline): MDHEN, SYDVKM. Trimming cost V 6 bases and J 0 bases, with 14 bases left between them. The CDR3 covers 15 residues. In DNA form, the CDR3 reads TGTGCCAGCAGCCCTCCCCGAGTTATGAACACTGAAGCTTTCTTT. Its translation: CASSPPRVMNTEAFF.

The rearrangement links TRBV11-2 to TRBJ1-4, with D perhaps TRBD1 (5 bases). The germline V gene encodes CDR1 SGHAT and CDR2 FQNNGV. Deletions cut 1 base from V and 6 bases from J, with 6 bases between. There are 13 residues in the CDR3. The DNA of the CDR3 is TGTGCCAGCAGCTTAGCAGGGTATGAAAAACTGTTTTTT. It encodes CASSLAGYEKLFF.

In this sample, this clone turned up a few times. CDR3 DNA: TGTGCCAGCAGTTACCTCGGACAGGGGGATTCACCCCTCCACTTT. This gives the protein CASSYLGQGDSPLHF. V gene TRBV6-2 or TRBV6-3 combines with J gene TRBJ1-6, with 10 nucleotides matching TRBD1. Germline lookup yields CDR1 MNHEY and CDR2 SVGEGT. The CDR3 runs to 15 residues. V lost 2 bases and J lost 8; bases outside the gene matches: 3.

This clone was seen only once. V usage is TRBV7-9 and J usage is TRBJ2-7; D is undetermined. Germline V lookup: CDR1 SEHNR, CDR2 FQNEAQ (reference sequence). The CDR3 is 14 residues long. Trimming took off 5 bases at V and 4 bases at J, with 15 bases between the two ends. The CDR3 protein is CASSVEASGYEQYF. The CDR3 DNA reads as TGTGCCAGCAGCGTAGAGGCCTCAGGATACGAGCAGTACTTC.

This chain uses TRBV6-2 or TRBV6-3 with TRBJ1-5; the match to TRBD1 covers 7 bases. The CDR3 extends over 17 amino acids. The germline V gene encodes CDR1 MNHEY and CDR2 SVGEGT. Germline trimming cut 5 bases from V and 2 bases from J; bases unmatched to any gene: 12. CDR3 loop: CASSTRYRGGRNQPQHF. Here the CDR3 DNA reads TGTGCCAGCAGTACCCGATACAGGGGTGGGCGCAATCAGCCCCAGCATTTT.

The chain carries TRBV11-2 and TRBJ2-3; 7 bases map to TRBD2. J lost 2 bases, V lost 4 bases, and 12 bases had no gene match. CDR3 length: 17 residues. Germline lookup yields CDR1 SGHAT and CDR2 FQNNGV. The DNA for the CDR3 is TGTGCCAGCAGCTCCTCGGGGACTACAAGGCCCACAGATACGCAGTATTTT. Amino acids: CASSSSGTTRPTDTQYF.

The rearrangement uses TRBV7-9 and TRBJ1-5; TRBD1 matches at 9 bases. V lost 4 bases to trimming and J lost 8 bases; unmatched junction nucleotides: 9. CDR3 length: 15 residues. In germline, CDR1 is SEHNR, CDR2 FQNEAQ (reference sequence). CDR3 region: CASSSLGQGAEPQHF. In nucleotides, the CDR3 is TGTGCCAGCAGCTCACTGGGACAGGGTGCGGAGCCCCAGCATTTT.

The chain joins TRBV5-3 to TRBJ1-1, with D possibly matching TRBD1 (6 bases). TRBV5-3 is filed as an ORF, its function uncertain. This CDR3 comprises 12 residues. The V end lost 4 bases, the J end lost 8 bases, and 12 bases lay between the germline ends. The CDR3 is CARSPGQKEAFF. CDR3 nucleotide sequence: TGTGCCAGAAGCCCTGGACAGAAGGAAGCTTTCTTT.

CDR3 sequence: CASSQRGGDGELFF. The CDR3 nucleotides read TGCGCCAGCAGCCAGCGGGGGGGAGACGGGGAGCTGTTTTTT. The V gene is TRBV4-3, the J gene TRBJ2-2; 9 bases are shared with TRBD2. This CDR3 comprises 14 residues. Germline loops: CDR1 LGHNA, CDR2 YSLEER. The junction had 3 bases not matched to a gene; V was cut back by 3 bases and J by 7 bases.

The V and J genes are TRBV20-1 and TRBJ2-7; 7 nucleotides agree with TRBD2. This CDR3 region has 15 residues. Trimming removed 3 bases from V and 3 bases from J; junction bases left unmatched: 11. From germline, CDR1 is DFQATT and CDR2 SNEGSKA (reference sequence). The CDR3 loop reads CSASGGGSDGYEQYF. The CDR3 nucleotides are TGCAGTGCTAGTGGGGGGGGTTCAGATGGCTACGAGCAGTACTTC.

The chain recombines TRBV7-6 with TRBJ1-3; possible D gene TRBD1, 5 bases. CDR1 SGHVS and CDR2 FNYEAQ come from the germline V gene. The CDR3 is made up of 16 amino acids. The V end was cut by 2 bases, the J end by 0 bases, with 11 bases between. The CDR3 DNA follows: TGTGCCAGCAGCTTAAGACAGTTCCCCTCTGGAAACACCATATATTTT. Translation: CASSLRQFPSGNTIYF.

The V gene is TRBV7-2, the J gene TRBJ1-5, with 10 bases aligning to TRBD1. Germline V gene data show CDR1 as SGHTA and CDR2 as FQGNSA. V dropped 6 bases and J dropped 1; count of bases not matched to a gene: 0. The CDR3 contains 14 residues. CDR3 protein: CASRGQGSNQPQHF. The CDR3 coding sequence is TGTGCCAGCAGGGGACAGGGGAGCAATCAGCCCCAGCATTTT.

The chain recombines TRBV19 with TRBJ2-1, with 10 bases fitting TRBD2. Trimming took 2 bases from V and 5 from J; bases not matched to a gene: 3. Germline V CDR1 and CDR2: LNHDA, SQIVND (reference sequence). This CDR3 is 15 amino acids long. The CDR3 reads CASSIILAGDNEQFF. The CDR3, as DNA: TGTGCCAGTAGTATAATTCTAGCGGGAGACAATGAGCAGTTCTTC.

V gene TRBV4-2 combines with J gene TRBJ2-7, with D possibly matching TRBD2 (6 bases). CDR1 and CDR2 (germline): LGHNA, YNFKEQ. The V gene lost 1 base and the J gene lost 4 bases, with 14 bases spanning the gap. The CDR3 spans 15 residues. Written as DNA, the CDR3 is TGTGCCAGCAGCCAAGCGGGAAGCGGAGGGTACGAGCAGTACTTC. It specifies CASSQAGSGGYEQYF.

V gene TRBV7-9 combines with J gene TRBJ2-1; perhaps TRBD2 as D (6 bases). The CDR3 totals 15 residues. Per the germline V gene, CDR1 is SEHNR and CDR2 is FQNEAQ (reference sequence). V gave up 0 bases and J gave up 6 bases, with 12 bases separating them. The CDR3 region has the DNA TGTGCCAGCAGCTTAGCGGCAGGGCGGGGCAATGAGCAGTTCTTC. This encodes CASSLAAGRGNEQFF.

V is TRBV2 and J is TRBJ2-2; 8 bases line up with TRBD2. The V and J ends lost 6 bases and 7 bases, in that order; junction bases with no gene match: 7. Germline V lookup: CDR1 SNHLY, CDR2 FYNNEI. The CDR3 spans 14 residues. CDR3 sequence reads: CASSLAGWGGELFF. CDR3 coding DNA: TGTGCCAGCAGCTTAGCGGGATGGGGCGGGGAGCTGTTTTTT.

The V call is TRBV12-5, the J call TRBJ2-3, with 8 bases aligning to TRBD1. There are 14 residues in the CDR3. The J segment lost 3 bases and the V segment lost 6 bases, leaving 5 bases of the junction unmatched. Germline CDR1 and CDR2: LGHNT and FRNRAP. The CDR3 spells CASGLGQETDTQYF. The CDR3, as DNA: TGTGCTAGTGGCCTGGGACAGGAGACAGATACGCAGTATTTT. Using reference TRBV12-5 and TRBJ2-3 for the parts outside the CDR3, the full variable domain is DARVTQTPRHKVTEMGQEVTMRCQPILGHNTVFWYRQTMMQGLELLAYFRNRAPLDDSGMPKDRFSAEMPDATLATLKIQPSEPRDSAVYFCASGLGQETDTQYFGPGTRLTVL.

The V and J genes are TRBV9 and TRBJ1-2, with D possibly matching TRBD1 (5 bases). CDR3 size: 13 residues. Trimming removed 2 bases at V and 2 bases at J, with 7 bases between. Germline-derived CDR1 and CDR2 are SGDLS and YYNGEE. For the CDR3, the DNA is TGTGCCAGCAGCGTGGAGGGGAACTATGGCTACACCTTC. Protein: CASSVEGNYGYTF.

This rearrangement joins TRBV28 to TRBJ2-3; 9 bases align to TRBD2. Germline V gene lookup returns CDR1 MDHEN and CDR2 SYDVKM. The trim removed 2 bases at V and 5 bases at J, leaving 11 bases unmatched. The CDR3 has 17 amino acids. The CDR3: CASSLVGAGGRGDTQYF. The CDR3 DNA reads as TGTGCCAGCAGTTTAGTAGGAGCGGGAGGACGCGGAGATACGCAGTATTTT.

The chain joins TRBV12-5 to TRBJ1-4; 8 positions match TRBD1. This CDR3 contains 16 residues. V dropped 2 bases and J dropped 5; count of bases not matched to a gene: 7. CDR1 LGHNT and CDR2 FRNRAP come from the germline V gene. The DNA for the CDR3 is TGTGCTAGTGGTTTGAGATCCGGGACAGGCAATGAAAAACTGTTTTTT. Its protein is CASGLRSGTGNEKLFF.

The chain carries TRBV5-1 and TRBJ1-1, with 10 bases fitting TRBD1. V lost 2 bases and J lost 8; bases outside the gene matches: 9. Germline V lookup: CDR1 SGHRS, CDR2 YFSETQ. There are 15 residues in the CDR3. As DNA, the CDR3 is TGCGCCAGCAGCTTTTCCTCGGACAGGGGGGAGGAAGCTTTCTTT. Protein sequence: CASSFSSDRGEEAFF.

Written as DNA, the CDR3 is TGTGCCAGCAGTGACGGACAGGGAAAATACGAGCAGTACTTC. Its translation: CASSDGQGKYEQYF. This sequence joins TRBV25-1 and TRBJ2-7; 8 positions agree with TRBD1. Germline assignment: CDR1 MGHDK and CDR2 SYGVNS. CDR3 length equals 14 residues. V lost 3 bases, J lost 4 bases, and 5 bases stayed unmatched.

The chain couples TRBV7-3 to TRBJ2-1; TRBD2 agrees at 9 bases. The trim removed 5 bases at V and 2 bases at J, leaving 7 bases unmatched. The CDR3 totals 16 residues. Germline V gene lookup returns CDR1 SGHTA and CDR2 FQGTGA. The CDR3 reads CASSPAASGAYNEQFF. As DNA, the CDR3 is TGTGCCAGCAGCCCCGCAGCTAGCGGGGCCTACAATGAGCAGTTCTTC.

This chain uses TRBV7-2 with TRBJ1-2, with 12 bases aligning to TRBD1. V lost 5 bases and J lost 4; bases outside the gene matches: 11. The length of the CDR3 is 17 residues. The germline V gene encodes CDR1 SGHTA and CDR2 FQGNSA. The CDR3 sequence is CASSRSGQGAGSYGYTF. CDR3 DNA: TGTGCCAGCAGCCGCTCGGGACAGGGGGCCGGAAGCTATGGCTACACCTTC. The variable domain in full, completed from reference TRBV7-2 and TRBJ1-2, reads GAGVSQSPSNKVTEKGKDVELRCDPISGHTALYWYRQSLGQGLEFLIYFQGNSAPDKSGLPSDRFSAERTGGSVSTLTIQRTQQEDSAVYLCASSRSGQGAGSYGYTFGSGTRLTVV.